A selection of T cell receptor beta chains follows, all from one sample in a study of T cells after yellow fever vaccination. Each CDR3 protein gets one entry after TCRdb re-called the 5' RACE reads with MiXCR. Of just under 600,000 distinct CDR3 sequences listed, around an eighth are singletons. Sample: PBMCs, taken on the day of the yellow fever booster vaccination. These receptors came from a man aged 25 to 40 who received the YFV17D yellow fever vaccine. Each CDR3 is given with its conserved first and last residue. D genes are given only for firm matches. Where a row states a size, it is once, few, many or the class of an expanded clone; other rows omit it.

J	V	D	size	DNA	CDR3
TRBJ2-1	TRBV10-3	TRBD1	many	TGTGCCATCAGTGAAGCTGGACAGGGGTTGCATGAGCAGTTCTTC	CAISEAGQGLHEQFF
TRBJ2-1	TRBV20-1	TRBD1	-	TGCAGTGCTAGAGTTGGGCCTGGGACAGGGAATGAGCAGTTCTTC	CSARVGPGTGNEQFF
TRBJ2-1	TRBV29-1	-	few	TGCAGCACCTCTTCTATGATATCCTACAATGAGCAGTTCTTC	CSTSSMISYNEQFF
TRBJ2-5	TRBV5-1	TRBD2	many	TGCGCCAGCAGCTTGTTGCTAGCGGGAGGGGCCGAGACCCAGTACTTC	CASSLLLAGGAETQYF
TRBJ2-1	TRBV11-2	TRBD2	many	TGTGCCAGCAGCCTAGGGGCGGGAGGGCCCTACAATGAGCAGTTCTTC	CASSLGAGGPYNEQFF
TRBJ2-3	TRBV20-1	-	few	TGCAGTGCTAGAGCCTTTTTGAGCGGCTACACAGATACGCAGTATTTT	CSARAFLSGYTDTQYF
TRBJ1-5	TRBV12-3/TRBV12-4	TRBD1	few	TGTGCCAGCAGTTTATTTACAGGGGGTTACAATCAGCCCCAGCATTTT	CASSLFTGGYNQPQHF
TRBJ2-1	TRBV7-9	-	-	TGTGCCAGCAGCTTAACGAAAAACGAGCAGTTCTTC	CASSLTKNEQFF
TRBJ2-1	TRBV5-1	-	many	TGTGCCAGCAGCTTAGGCCAGGCCTCCTACAATGAGCAGTTCTTC	CASSLGQASYNEQFF
TRBJ1-2	TRBV5-8	-	few	TGTGCCAGCAGCTGGGATCATAACTATGGCTACACCTTC	CASSWDHNYGYTF
TRBJ2-1	TRBV18	-	-	TGTGCCAGCTCAACTGACAGGACGATCTCCTACAATGAGCAGTTCTTC	CASSTDRTISYNEQFF
TRBJ2-7	TRBV5-5	TRBD2	many	TGTGCCAGCAGCTCGGGACTAGGTGTTCACGAGCAGTACTTC	CASSSGLGVHEQYF
TRBJ2-1	TRBV5-1	-	many	TGCGCCAGCAGCTTGGTTATTCAGGGTAAGAGTGAGCAGTTCTTC	CASSLVIQGKSEQFF
TRBJ2-3	TRBV20-1	TRBD2	few	TGCAGTGCTAGATCCGGGACTAGCGGGAGGGATACGCAGTATTTT	CSARSGTSGRDTQYF
TRBJ2-1	TRBV20-1	-	-	TGCAGTGCTCGGGCGGGACATAGGTACAATGAGCAGTTCTTC	CSARAGHRYNEQFF
TRBJ1-1	TRBV24-1	-	-	TGTGCCCCTACCTTGGCCAAGAGTGGCACTGAAGCTTTCTTT	CAPTLAKSGTEAFF
TRBJ2-7	TRBV12-3/TRBV12-4	-	-	TGTGCCAGCACTTTAGAATATAATACGAAGCAGTACTTC	CASTLEYNTKQYF
TRBJ1-2	TRBV29-1	TRBD1	-	TGCAGCGTATCAGGGGGAGCCAACTATGGCTACACCTTC	CSVSGGANYGYTF
TRBJ2-5	TRBV5-6	-	-	TGTGCCAGCAGGCCCGTGAGGGGCAGGGAGACCCAGTACTTC	CASRPVRGRETQYF
TRBJ2-7	TRBV11-2	TRBD2	-	TGTGCCAGCAGCGCCCCCGGGACTAGCGCTACCTACGAGCAGTACTTC	CASSAPGTSATYEQYF
TRBJ2-1	TRBV11-2	TRBD1	few	TGTGCCAGCAGCTTCCCGGGACAGGGGGCCAATAGCCCATATGAGCAGTTCTTC	CASSFPGQGANSPYEQFF
TRBJ2-5	TRBV11-2	TRBD2	-	TGTGCCAGCAGCCCCAGGCTAGCGGGAGGTCCTCGGGAAGAGACCCAGTACTTC	CASSPRLAGGPREETQYF
TRBJ2-7	TRBV2	TRBD2	few	TGTGCCAGTTCCAAGGGACTAGCGGGAGGCAGTTACGAGCAGTACTTC	CASSKGLAGGSYEQYF
TRBJ2-1	TRBV4-2	-	few	TGTGCCAGCAGCCAAGAAGATAGCACCTACTCCTACAATGAGCAGTTCTTC	CASSQEDSTYSYNEQFF
TRBJ2-2	TRBV28	TRBD1	many	TGTGCCAGCAGTTTTTTCGGGACAGGGAACACCGGGGAGCTGTTTTTT	CASSFFGTGNTGELFF
TRBJ1-2	TRBV5-1	-	few	TGCGCCAGCAGCTTGGTTGCGGGATCACTTAGTGGCTACACCTTC	CASSLVAGSLSGYTF
TRBJ2-7	TRBV4-3	TRBD2	few	TGCGCCAGCAGCCAAGGACTAGCGGGAGGATCGTTCTCCTACGAGCAGTACTTC	CASSQGLAGGSFSYEQYF
TRBJ1-1	TRBV29-1	-	-	TGCAGCGTTGGACCCCTATCTATGAACACTGAAGCTTTCTTT	CSVGPLSMNTEAFF
TRBJ2-5	TRBV10-3	-	medium-sized	TGTGCCATTGGGACTCCGCTACAAGAGACCCAGTACTTC	CAIGTPLQETQYF
TRBJ2-3	TRBV20-1	-	few	TGCAGTGCTAGAGATGGGTCGAGGGCAGATACGCAGTATTTT	CSARDGSRADTQYF
TRBJ2-7	TRBV6-2/TRBV6-3	-	few	TGTGCCAGCAGTTACTGGTTACTCGGGAAACCCACCTACGAGCAGTACTTC	CASSYWLLGKPTYEQYF
TRBJ2-2	TRBV27	-	-	TGTGCCAGCATGGAGACCGGGGAGCTGTTTTTT	CASMETGELFF
TRBJ1-1	TRBV20-1	TRBD1	few	TGCAGTGCTACCCGTCGGACAGGGCGGAACACTGAAGCTTTCTTT	CSATRRTGRNTEAFF
TRBJ2-3	TRBV29-1	TRBD2	-	TGCAGCGTTGCCTTTACTAGCGGGAGCACAGATACGCAGTATTTT	CSVAFTSGSTDTQYF